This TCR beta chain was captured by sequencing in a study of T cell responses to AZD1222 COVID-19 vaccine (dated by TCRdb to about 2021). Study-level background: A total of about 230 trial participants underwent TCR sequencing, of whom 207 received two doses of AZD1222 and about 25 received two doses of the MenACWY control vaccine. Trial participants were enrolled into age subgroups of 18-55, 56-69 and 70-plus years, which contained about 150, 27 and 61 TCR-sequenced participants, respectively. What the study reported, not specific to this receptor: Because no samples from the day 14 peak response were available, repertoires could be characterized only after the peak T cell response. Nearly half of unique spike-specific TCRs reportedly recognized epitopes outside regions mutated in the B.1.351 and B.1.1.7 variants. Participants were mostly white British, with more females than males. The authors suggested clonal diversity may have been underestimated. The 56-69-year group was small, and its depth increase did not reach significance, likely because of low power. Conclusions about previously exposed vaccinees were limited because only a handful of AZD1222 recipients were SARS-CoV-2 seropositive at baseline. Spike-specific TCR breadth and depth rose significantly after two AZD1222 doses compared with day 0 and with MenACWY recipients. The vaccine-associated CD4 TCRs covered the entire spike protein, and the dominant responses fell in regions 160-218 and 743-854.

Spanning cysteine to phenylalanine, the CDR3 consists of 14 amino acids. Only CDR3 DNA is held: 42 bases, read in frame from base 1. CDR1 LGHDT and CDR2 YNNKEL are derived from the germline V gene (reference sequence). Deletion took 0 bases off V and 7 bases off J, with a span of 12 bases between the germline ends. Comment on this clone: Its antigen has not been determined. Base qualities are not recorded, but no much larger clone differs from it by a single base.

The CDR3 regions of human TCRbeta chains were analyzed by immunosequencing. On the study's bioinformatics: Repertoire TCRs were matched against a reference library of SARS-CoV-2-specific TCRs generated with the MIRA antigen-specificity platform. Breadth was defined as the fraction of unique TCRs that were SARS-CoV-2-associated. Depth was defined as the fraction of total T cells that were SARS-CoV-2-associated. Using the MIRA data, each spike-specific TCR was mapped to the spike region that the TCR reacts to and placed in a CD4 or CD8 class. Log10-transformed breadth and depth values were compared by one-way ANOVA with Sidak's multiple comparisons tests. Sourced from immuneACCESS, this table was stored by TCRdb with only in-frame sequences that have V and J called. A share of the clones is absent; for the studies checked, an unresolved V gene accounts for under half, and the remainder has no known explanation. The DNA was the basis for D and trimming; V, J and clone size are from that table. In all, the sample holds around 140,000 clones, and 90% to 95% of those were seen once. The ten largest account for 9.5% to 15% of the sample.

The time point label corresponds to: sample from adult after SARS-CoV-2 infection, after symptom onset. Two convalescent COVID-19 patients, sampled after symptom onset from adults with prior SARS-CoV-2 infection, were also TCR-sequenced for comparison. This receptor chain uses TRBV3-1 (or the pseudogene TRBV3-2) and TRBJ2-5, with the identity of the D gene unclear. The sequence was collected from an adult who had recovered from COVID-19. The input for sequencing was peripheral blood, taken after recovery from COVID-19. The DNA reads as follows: TGTGCCAGCAGCCAAGATCGATTGTCTGGGACCCAGTACTTC. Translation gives CASSQDRLSGTQYF.